This T cell receptor (beta chain) was identified in a study of blood T cell repertoires in COVID-19. Study-wide context: PBMCs, B-cell-depleted T cells, or T cells provided the cDNA or gDNA that made up the material.

Germline CDR1 reads SGHRS; CDR2 reads YFSETQ. The V end was cut by 0 bases, the J end by 3 bases, with 7 bases between. The CDR3 covers 14 residues. Libraries were prepared by immunoSEQ multiplex PCR; TCRdb keeps only in-frame clonotypes and omits some of them. The table lists about 260,000 clones, 75% to 90% of them singletons. To note about this clone: This sample also contains other DNA sequences that code for the same CDR3.

Participants were aged roughly 18 to 90 years from 20 to 30 US areas. The material sequenced was PBMCs or T cells enriched from blood (not recorded which). The clonotype originates from a man aged 45 to 65 who had been exposed to COVID-19. The rearrangement uses TRBV5-1 and TRBJ1-5; possible D gene TRBD1, 5 bases. The CDR3 loop reads CASSLGQPNQPQHF. DNA for the CDR3: TGCGCCAGCAGCTTGGGACAGCCCAATCAGCCCCAGCATTTT.